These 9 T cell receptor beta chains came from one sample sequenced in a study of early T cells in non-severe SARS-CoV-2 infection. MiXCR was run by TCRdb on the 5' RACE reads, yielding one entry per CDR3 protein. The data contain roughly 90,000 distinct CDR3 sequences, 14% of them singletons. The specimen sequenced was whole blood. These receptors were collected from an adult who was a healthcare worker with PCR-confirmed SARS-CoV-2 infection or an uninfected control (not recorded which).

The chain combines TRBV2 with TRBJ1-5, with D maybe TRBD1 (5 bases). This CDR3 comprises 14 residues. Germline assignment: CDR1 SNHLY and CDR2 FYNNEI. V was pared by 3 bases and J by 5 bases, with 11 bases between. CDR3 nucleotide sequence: TGTGCCAGCAGTGAGAGTGGGGGTTATCAGCCCCAGCATTTT. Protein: CASSESGGYQPQHF. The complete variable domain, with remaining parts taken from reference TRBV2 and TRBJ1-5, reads EPEVTQTPSHQVTQMGQEVILRCVPISNHLYFYWYRQILGQKVEFLVSFYNNEISEKSEIFDDQFSVERPDGSNFTLKIRSTKLEDSAMYFCASSESGGYQPQHFGDGTRLSIL.

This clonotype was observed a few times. The DNA for the CDR3 is TGTGCCAGCAGTTACGGGGGGGCCGAGACAGATACGCAGTATTTT. Translated, it gives CASSYGGAETDTQYF. The gene calls are TRBV27 and TRBJ2-3, with 8 positions matching TRBD2. The trim removed 4 bases at V and 3 bases at J, leaving 6 bases unmatched. This CDR3 region has 15 residues. CDR1 MNHEY and CDR2 SMNVEV come from the germline V gene (reference sequence).

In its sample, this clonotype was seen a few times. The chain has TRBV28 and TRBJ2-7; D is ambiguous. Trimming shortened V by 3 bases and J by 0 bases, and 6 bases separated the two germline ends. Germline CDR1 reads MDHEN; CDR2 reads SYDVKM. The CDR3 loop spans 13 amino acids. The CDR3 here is CASSFDPSYEQYF. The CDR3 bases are TGTGCCAGCAGTTTCGACCCCTCCTACGAGCAGTACTTC. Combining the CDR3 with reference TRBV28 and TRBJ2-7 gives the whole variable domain DVKVTQSSRYLVKRTGEKVFLECVQDMDHENMFWYRQDPGLGLRLIYFSYDVKMKEKGDIPEGYSVSREKKERFSLILESASTNQTSMYLCASSFDPSYEQYFGPGTRLTVT.

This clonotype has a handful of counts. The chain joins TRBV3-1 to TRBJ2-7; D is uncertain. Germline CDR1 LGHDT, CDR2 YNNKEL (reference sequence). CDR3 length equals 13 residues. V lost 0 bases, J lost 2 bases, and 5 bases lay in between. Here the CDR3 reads CASSQDHTYEQYF. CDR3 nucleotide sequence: TGTGCCAGCAGCCAAGATCATACCTACGAGCAGTACTTC.

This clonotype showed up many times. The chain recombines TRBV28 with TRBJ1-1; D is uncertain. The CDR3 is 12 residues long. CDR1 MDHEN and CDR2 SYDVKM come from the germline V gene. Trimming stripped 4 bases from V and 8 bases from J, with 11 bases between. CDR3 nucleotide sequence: TGTGCCAGCAGTTATGGCTATGGGGAAGCTTTCTTT. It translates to CASSYGYGEAFF.

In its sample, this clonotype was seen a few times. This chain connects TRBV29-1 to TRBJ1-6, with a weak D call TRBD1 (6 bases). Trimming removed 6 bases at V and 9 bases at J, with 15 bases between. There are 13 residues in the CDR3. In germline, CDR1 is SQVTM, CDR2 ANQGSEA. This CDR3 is CSVRQVVGSPLHF. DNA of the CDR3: TGCAGCGTGCGACAGGTCGTGGGTTCACCCCTCCACTTT.

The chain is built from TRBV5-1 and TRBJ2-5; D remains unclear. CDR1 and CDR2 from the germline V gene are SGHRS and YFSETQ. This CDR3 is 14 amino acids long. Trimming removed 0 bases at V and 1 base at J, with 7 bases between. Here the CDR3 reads CASSLEGIQETQYF. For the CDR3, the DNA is TGCGCCAGCAGCTTGGAAGGGATCCAAGAGACCCAGTACTTC.

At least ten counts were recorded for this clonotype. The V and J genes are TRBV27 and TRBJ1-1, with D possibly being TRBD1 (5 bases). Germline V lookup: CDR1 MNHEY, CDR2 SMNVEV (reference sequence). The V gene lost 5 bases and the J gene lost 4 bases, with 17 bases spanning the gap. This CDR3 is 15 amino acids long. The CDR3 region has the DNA TGTGCCAGCAGTCCACGGGGGGTATTGGGCACTGAAGCTTTCTTT. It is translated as CASSPRGVLGTEAFF.

In DNA form, the CDR3 reads TGTGCCAGCAGCCCCGGCTTAGATGGATTTGGAAACACCATATATTTT. Its translation is CASSPGLDGFGNTIYF. J is TRBJ1-3 and V is TRBV6-2 or TRBV6-3, with unresolved D. The V and J ends lost 6 bases and 3 bases respectively, with 18 bases between them. From germline, CDR1 is MNHEY and CDR2 SVGEGT. This CDR3 spans 16 amino acids.